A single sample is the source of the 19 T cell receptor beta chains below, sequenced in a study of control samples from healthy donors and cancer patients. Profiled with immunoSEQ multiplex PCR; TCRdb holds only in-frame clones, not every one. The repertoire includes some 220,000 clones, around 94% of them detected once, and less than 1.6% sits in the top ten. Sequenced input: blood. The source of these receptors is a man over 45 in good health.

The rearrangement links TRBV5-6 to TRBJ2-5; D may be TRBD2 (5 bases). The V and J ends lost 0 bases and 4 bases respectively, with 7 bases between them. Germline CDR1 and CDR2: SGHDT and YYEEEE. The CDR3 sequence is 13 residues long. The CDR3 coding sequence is TGTGCCAGCAGCTTGGGACGGGGAGAGACCCAGTACTTC. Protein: CASSLGRGETQYF.

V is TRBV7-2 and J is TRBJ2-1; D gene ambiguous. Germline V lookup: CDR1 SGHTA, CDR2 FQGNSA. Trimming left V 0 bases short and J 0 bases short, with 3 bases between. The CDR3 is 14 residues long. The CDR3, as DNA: TGTGCCAGCAGCTTAGCTAGCTCCTACAATGAGCAGTTCTTC. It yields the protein CASSLASSYNEQFF.

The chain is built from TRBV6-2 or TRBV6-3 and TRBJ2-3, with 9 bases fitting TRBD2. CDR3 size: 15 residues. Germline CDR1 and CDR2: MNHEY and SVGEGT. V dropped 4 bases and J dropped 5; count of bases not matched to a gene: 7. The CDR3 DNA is TGTGCCAGCAGTTCACTAGCGGGTTGGAGAGATACGCAGTATTTT. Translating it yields CASSSLAGWRDTQYF.

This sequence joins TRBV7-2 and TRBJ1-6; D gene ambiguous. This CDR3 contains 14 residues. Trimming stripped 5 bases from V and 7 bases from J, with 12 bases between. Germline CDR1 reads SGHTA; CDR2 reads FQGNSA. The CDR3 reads CASSLLTGNSPLHF. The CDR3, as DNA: TGTGCCAGCAGCCTCCTGACGGGAAATTCACCCCTCCACTTT. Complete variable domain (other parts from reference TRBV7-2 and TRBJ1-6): GAGVSQSPSNKVTEKGKDVELRCDPISGHTALYWYRQSLGQGLEFLIYFQGNSAPDKSGLPSDRFSAERTGGSVSTLTIQRTQQEDSAVYLCASSLLTGNSPLHFGNGTRLTVT.

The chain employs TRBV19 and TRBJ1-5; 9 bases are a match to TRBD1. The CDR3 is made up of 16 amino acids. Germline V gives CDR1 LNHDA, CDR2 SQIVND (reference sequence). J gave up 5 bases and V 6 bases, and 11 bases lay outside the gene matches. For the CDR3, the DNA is TGTGCCAGTAGCCCAAAGACAGGGGGGCTAGATCAGCCCCAGCATTTT. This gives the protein CASSPKTGGLDQPQHF. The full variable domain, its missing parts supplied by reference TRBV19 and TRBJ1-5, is DGGITQSPKYLFRKEGQNVTLSCEQNLNHDAMYWYRQDPGQGLRLIYYSQIVNDFQKGDIAEGYSVSREKKESFPLTVTSAQKNPTAFYLCASSPKTGGLDQPQHFGDGTRLSIL.

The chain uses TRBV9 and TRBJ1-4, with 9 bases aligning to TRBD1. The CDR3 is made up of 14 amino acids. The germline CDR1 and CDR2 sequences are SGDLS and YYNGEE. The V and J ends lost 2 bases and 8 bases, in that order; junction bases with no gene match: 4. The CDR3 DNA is TGTGCCAGCAGCGTTACAGGGGGCACAGAAAAACTGTTTTTT. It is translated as CASSVTGGTEKLFF.

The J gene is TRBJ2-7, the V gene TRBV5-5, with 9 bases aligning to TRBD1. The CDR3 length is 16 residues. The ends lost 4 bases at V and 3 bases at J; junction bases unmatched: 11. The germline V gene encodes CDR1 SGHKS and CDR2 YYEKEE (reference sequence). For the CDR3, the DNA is TGTGCCAGCAGCCTATCTATGGGACAGGGATACTACGAGCAGTACGTC. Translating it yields CASSLSMGQGYYEQYV.

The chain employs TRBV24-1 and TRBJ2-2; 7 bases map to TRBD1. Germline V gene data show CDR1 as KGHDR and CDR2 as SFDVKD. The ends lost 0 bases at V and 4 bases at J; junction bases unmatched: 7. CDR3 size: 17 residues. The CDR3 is CATSDLKGGWGTGELFF. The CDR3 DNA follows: TGTGCCACCAGTGATTTGAAAGGGGGCTGGGGCACCGGGGAGCTGTTTTTT.

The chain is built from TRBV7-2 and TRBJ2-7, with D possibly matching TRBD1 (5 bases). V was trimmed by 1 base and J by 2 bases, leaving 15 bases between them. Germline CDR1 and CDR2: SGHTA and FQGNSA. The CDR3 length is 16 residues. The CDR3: CASSLEGVQATYEQYF. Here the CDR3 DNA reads TGTGCCAGCAGCTTAGAAGGGGTACAGGCCACCTACGAGCAGTACTTC. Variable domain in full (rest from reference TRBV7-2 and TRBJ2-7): GAGVSQSPSNKVTEKGKDVELRCDPISGHTALYWYRQSLGQGLEFLIYFQGNSAPDKSGLPSDRFSAERTGGSVSTLTIQRTQQEDSAVYLCASSLEGVQATYEQYFGPGTRLTVT.

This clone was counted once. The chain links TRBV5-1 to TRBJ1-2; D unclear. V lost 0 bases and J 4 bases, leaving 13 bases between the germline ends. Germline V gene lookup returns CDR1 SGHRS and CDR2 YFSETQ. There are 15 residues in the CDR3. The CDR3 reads CASSLGGRDRYGYTF. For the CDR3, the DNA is TGCGCCAGCAGCTTGGGTGGTAGGGATCGCTATGGCTACACCTTC.

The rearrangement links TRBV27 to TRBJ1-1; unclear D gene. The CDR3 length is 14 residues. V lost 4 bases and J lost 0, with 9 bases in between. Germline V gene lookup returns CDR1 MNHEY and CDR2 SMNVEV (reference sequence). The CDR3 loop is CASSSRMMNTEAFF. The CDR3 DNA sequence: TGTGCCAGCAGTTCGAGGATGATGAACACTGAAGCTTTCTTT.

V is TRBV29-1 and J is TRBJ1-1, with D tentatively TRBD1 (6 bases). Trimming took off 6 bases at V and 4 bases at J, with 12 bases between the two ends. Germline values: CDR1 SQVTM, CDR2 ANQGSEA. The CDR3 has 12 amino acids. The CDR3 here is CSVKGGSTEAFF. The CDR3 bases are TGCAGCGTGAAGGGGGGAAGCACTGAAGCTTTCTTT.

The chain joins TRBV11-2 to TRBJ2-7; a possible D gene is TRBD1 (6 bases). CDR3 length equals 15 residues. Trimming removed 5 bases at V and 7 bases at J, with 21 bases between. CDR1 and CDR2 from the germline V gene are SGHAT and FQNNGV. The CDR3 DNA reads TGTGCCAGCAGCCAGGGGATGGCTGTCGTTTGGGAGCAGTACGTC. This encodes CASSQGMAVVWEQYV.

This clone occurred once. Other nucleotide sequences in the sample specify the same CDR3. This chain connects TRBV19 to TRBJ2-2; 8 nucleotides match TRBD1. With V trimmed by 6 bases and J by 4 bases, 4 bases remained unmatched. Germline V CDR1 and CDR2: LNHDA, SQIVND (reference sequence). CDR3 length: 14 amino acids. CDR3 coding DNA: TGTGCCAGTAGCTCACAGGGGGGCACCGGGGAGCTGTTTTTT. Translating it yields CASSSQGGTGELFF.

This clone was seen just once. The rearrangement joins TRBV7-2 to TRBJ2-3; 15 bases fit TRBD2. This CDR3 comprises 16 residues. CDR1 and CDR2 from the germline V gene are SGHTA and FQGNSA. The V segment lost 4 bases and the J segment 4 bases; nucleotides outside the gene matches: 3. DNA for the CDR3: TGTGCCAGCAGCTCAGGACTAGCGGGGGGGTCAGATACGCAGTATTTT. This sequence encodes CASSSGLAGGSDTQYF.

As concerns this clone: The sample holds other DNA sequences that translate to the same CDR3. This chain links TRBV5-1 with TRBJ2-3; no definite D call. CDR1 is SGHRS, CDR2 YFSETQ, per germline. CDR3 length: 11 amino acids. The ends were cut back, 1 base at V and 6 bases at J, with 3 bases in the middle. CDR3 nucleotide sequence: TGCGCCAGCAGCTTGTTGGATACGCAGTATTTT. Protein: CASSLLDTQYF.

CDR3 loop: CSVLTGNMNEQYF. The CDR3 DNA follows: TGCAGCGTTCTAACAGGCAATATGAACGAGCAGTACTTC. The chain carries TRBV29-1 and TRBJ2-7, with D tentatively TRBD1 (5 bases). V was cut by 5 bases and J by 5 bases, with 16 bases left in between. The V gene's germline CDR1 is SQVTM and CDR2 ANQGSEA. The CDR3 contains 13 residues.

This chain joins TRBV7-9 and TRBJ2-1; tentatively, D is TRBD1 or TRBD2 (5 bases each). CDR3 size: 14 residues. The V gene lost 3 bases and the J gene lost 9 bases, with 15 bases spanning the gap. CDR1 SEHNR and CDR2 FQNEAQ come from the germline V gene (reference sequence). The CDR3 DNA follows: TGTGCCAGCAGCTTCCCTGGACTTGGGGGTGAGCAGTTCTTC. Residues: CASSFPGLGGEQFF. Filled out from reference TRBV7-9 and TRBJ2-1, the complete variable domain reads DTGVSQNPRHKITKRGQNVTFRCDPISEHNRLYWYRQTLGQGPEFLTYFQNEAQLEKSRLLSDRFSAERPKGSFSTLEIQRTEQGDSAMYLCASSFPGLGGEQFFGPGTRLTVL.

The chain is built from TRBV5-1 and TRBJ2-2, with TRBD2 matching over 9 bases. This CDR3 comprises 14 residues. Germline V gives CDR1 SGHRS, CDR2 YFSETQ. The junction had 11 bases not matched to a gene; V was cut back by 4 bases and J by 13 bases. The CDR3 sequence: CASSQAYAGGLLFF. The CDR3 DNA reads TGCGCCAGCAGCCAGGCTTACGCGGGGGGGCTGCTGTTTTTT.